These 8 T cell receptor beta chains came from one sample sequenced in a study of T cell changes during pregnancy in multiple sclerosis (dated by TCRdb to the late 2010s). Libraries were prepared through the immunoSEQ multiplex PCR assay. TCRdb took over this immuneACCESS table, retaining in-frame rearrangements with V and J assigned. Such tables are incomplete; in checked studies, under half of the missing clones stem from an unresolved V gene, and the remainder is unexplained. Across this sample there are tens of thousands of clones, with around 97% seen only once. The ten top clones hold approximately 2.5% of the sample. The source material was CD8+ T cells from peripheral blood mononuclear cells, sampled after pregnancy. These receptor sequences come from a female donor with multiple sclerosis, enrolled in a pregnancy study.

This chain joins TRBV7-2 and TRBJ2-7, with D maybe TRBD1 (6 bases). In germline, CDR1 is SGHTA, CDR2 FQGNSA. This CDR3 spans 12 amino acids. V lost 5 bases and J lost 6, with 11 bases in between. The DNA of the CDR3 is TGTGCCAGCAGCGAAACAGGGCTCGAGCAGTACTTC. Its translation: CASSETGLEQYF.

The chain uses TRBV5-1 and TRBJ2-2; unclear D gene. CDR3 length: 14 residues. V was pared by 0 bases and J by 2 bases, with 5 bases between. The germline CDR1 and CDR2 sequences are SGHRS and YFSETQ. CDR3: CASSLGSNTGELFF. The CDR3 DNA reads as TGCGCCAGCAGCTTGGGGAGCAACACCGGGGAGCTGTTTTTT.

The chain couples TRBV19 to TRBJ1-5; D gene uncertain. Trimming stripped 3 bases from V and 0 bases from J, with 15 bases between. Germline V CDR1 and CDR2: LNHDA, SQIVND (reference sequence). The CDR3 is 17 residues long. CDR3: CASSIMGQAYSNQPQHF. CDR3 sequence (DNA): TGTGCCAGTAGTATTATGGGTCAGGCCTATAGCAATCAGCCCCAGCATTTT.

The chain carries TRBV27 and TRBJ2-5, with TRBD1 identical over 7 bases. Germline V lookup: CDR1 MNHEY, CDR2 SMNVEV (reference sequence). The CDR3 covers 16 residues. Losses at the gene ends were 5 bases for V and 5 bases for J; bases not matched to a gene: 14. The CDR3 spells CASSGSRGTLVETQYF. The CDR3 bases are TGTGCCAGCAGTGGGTCCAGGGGGACGCTAGTGGAGACCCAGTACTTC.

The V gene is TRBV28, the J gene TRBJ1-1; 10 bases map to TRBD1. Trimming cost V 1 base and J 2 bases; bases outside gene matches: 7. The CDR3 runs to 17 residues. Germline CDR1 reads MDHEN; CDR2 reads SYDVKM. This CDR3 is CASSLFGGTGVNTEAFF. In DNA, the CDR3 is TGTGCCAGCAGTTTATTCGGAGGGACAGGGGTAAACACTGAAGCTTTCTTT. Combining the CDR3 with reference TRBV28 and TRBJ1-1 gives the whole variable domain DVKVTQSSRYLVKRTGEKVFLECVQDMDHENMFWYRQDPGLGLRLIYFSYDVKMKEKGDIPEGYSVSREKKERFSLILESASTNQTSMYLCASSLFGGTGVNTEAFFGQGTRLTVV.

This clone has only one observation. This chain links TRBV7-8 with TRBJ2-5; 7 nucleotides line up with TRBD2. The DNA end is a closer match to TRBJ2-7, so the J assignment may be wrong. Per the germline V gene, CDR1 is SGHVS and CDR2 is FQNEAQ. The CDR3 consists of 18 residues. CDR3 DNA: TGTGCCAGCAGCTTAGGGCGGGGACTAAGGATTAAGTCCTACGAGCAGTACTTC. This encodes CASSLGRGLRIKSYEQYF.

The rearrangement links TRBV6-5 to TRBJ2-3; tentatively, D is TRBD1 (6 bases). Germline V CDR1 and CDR2: MNHEY, SVGAGI. This CDR3 has 15 amino acids. V lost 6 bases and J 6 bases, leaving 19 bases between the germline ends. The CDR3 sequence is CASRWTAAGSDTQYF. CDR3 DNA: TGTGCCAGCAGGTGGACAGCGGCCGGCTCGGATACGCAGTATTTT.

The genes are TRBV19 and TRBJ2-1, with D perhaps matching TRBD2 (5 bases). CDR3 length equals 14 residues. V dropped 2 bases and J dropped 5 bases, with 10 bases sitting between them. CDR1 is LNHDA, CDR2 SQIVND, per germline (reference sequence). The CDR3 region has the DNA TGTGCCAGTAGTATAAGAGGGAAGGACAATGAGCAGTTCTTC. Protein: CASSIRGKDNEQFF.